This T cell receptor (beta chain) was identified during a study of naive and memory T cell subsets. Cells stained for CD3, CD4, CD8, CD45RA, CD27 and viability were sorted into four CD45RA/CD27 subsets. This clonotype was found many times. Its specificity is unknown. Study-wide findings and caveats: TCR abundance followed a power law differing between naive and memory subsets.

The beta constant-region primer was an equimolar mix of two oligonucleotides covering TRBC1 and TRBC2. Nested alpha and beta constant-region primers with the SP2 primer drove four PCR rounds on ligated cDNA. The cDNA 3' end received a ligated single-stranded oligonucleotide carrying the SP2 primer and a 12-nucleotide UMI. TCRdb processed the UMI-ligation and nested PCR reads anew with MiXCR; each CDR3 protein has one entry. Of 15,000 or so distinct CDR3 sequences in the sample, approximately 9% were seen once. This clonotype was obtained from a human donor in good health. Sequenced material: central memory CD8+ T cells from blood.

As DNA, the CDR3 is TGTGCCACCAGCAGAGCTTTGGGCGAAGGGAACATTCAGTACTTC. Encoded protein: CATSRALGEGNIQYF. The V gene is TRBV15, the J gene TRBJ2-4; no reliable D call. Trimming pared 1 base from V and 7 bases from J, leaving 14 bases between. The V gene's germline CDR1 is LNHNV and CDR2 YYDKDF (reference sequence). This CDR3 has 15 residues.